These T cell receptor beta chains were read from a single sample in a study of blood T cell repertoires in COVID-19. Sequencing was performed with immunoSEQ multiplex PCR; in TCRdb, only in-frame clones are kept and a portion is missing. The sample records 200,000 to 250,000 clones, 84% being singletons. The sequenced sample consisted of peripheral blood. These receptors were obtained from a human donor in a cohort sampled during active COVID-19. Each CDR3 is given with its conserved first and last residue. D genes are given only for firm matches. Not all rows give a size; the values are once, few, many and, for expanded clones, a class.

once,TRBD2,TRBJ2-3,TRBV4-1,CASGRGAGPLAGAPETQYF,TGCGCCAGCGGGAGAGGTGCGGGGCCGCTAGCGGGAGCACCAGAGACGCAGTATTTT
.,.,TRBJ2-5,TRBV6-5,CASRKTFQETQYF,TGTGCCAGCAGAAAGACATTCCAAGAGACCCAGTACTTC
.,.,TRBJ2-1,TRBV5-5,CASRPERPYNEQFF,TGTGCCAGCAGACCGGAGCGGCCTTACAATGAGCAGTTCTTC
.,.,TRBJ1-4,TRBV7-2,CASSLGSREKGKLFF,TGTGCCAGCAGCTTAGGTTCCAGGGAAAAAGGAAAACTGTTTTTT
.,TRBD1,TRBJ2-1,TRBV4-2,CASSQSSGGVNGEQFF,TGTGCCAGCAGCCAGTCGTCAGGGGGCGTAAACGGTGAGCAGTTCTTC
.,TRBD1,TRBJ2-5,TRBV10-3,CAISEGQGTETQYF,TGTGCCATCAGTGAAGGACAGGGTACGGAGACCCAGTACTTC
.,TRBD1,TRBJ2-4,TRBV28,CASSFRGQVNIQYF,TGTGCCAGCAGTTTCAGGGGGCAAGTGAACATTCAGTACTTC
once,.,TRBJ1-6,TRBV19,CASSQTSRRTPNSPLHF,TGTGCCAGTAGTCAAACGTCAAGAAGGACTCCGAATTCACCCCTCCACTTT
.,TRBD1,TRBJ2-5,TRBV6-1,CASSEGQGAETQYF,TGTGCCAGCAGTGAGGGACAGGGGGCAGAGACCCAGTACTTC
.,.,TRBJ2-7,TRBV23-1,CASSQSYSYEQYF,TGCGCCAGCAGTCAATCCTATTCTTACGAGCAGTACTTC
.,TRBD1,TRBJ1-2,TRBV19,CASSRGRGAYGYTF,TGTGCCAGTAGTCGAGGCAGGGGGGCTTATGGCTACACCTTC
many,TRBD1,TRBJ1-3,TRBV5-4,CASSLGQGHGNTIYF,TGTGCCAGCAGCCTCGGACAGGGGCATGGAAACACCATATATTTT
.,.,TRBJ1-2,TRBV10-2,CASSATVYGYTF,TGCGCCAGCAGTGCGACTGTCTATGGCTACACCTTC
.,.,TRBJ2-2,TRBV3-1/TRBV3-2,CASSPPNRGGELFF,TGTGCCAGCAGCCCGCCAAACCGAGGGGGGGAGCTGTTTTTT
.,TRBD1,TRBJ1-2,TRBV3-1/TRBV3-2,CASSPGQGNYGYTF,TGTGCCAGCAGCCCCGGACAGGGTAACTATGGCTACACCTTC
.,.,TRBJ1-5,TRBV6-1,CASSGWRERGDQPQHF,TGTGCCAGCAGTGGTTGGCGGGAAAGGGGAGATCAGCCCCAGCATTTT
.,TRBD1,TRBJ2-7,TRBV18,CASSLGTGGINEQYF,TGTGCCAGCTCACTAGGGACAGGTGGGATAAACGAGCAGTACTTC
.,TRBD2,TRBJ2-2,TRBV7-2,CASSLTSGLNTGELFF,TGTGCCAGCAGCTTAACTAGCGGGTTGAACACCGGGGAGCTGTTTTTT
once,.,TRBJ1-1,TRBV3-1/TRBV3-2,CASRGGTEAFF,TGTGCCAGCCGGGGGGGCACTGAAGCTTTCTTT
.,TRBD2,TRBJ2-1,TRBV9,CASSVASGSTYNEQFF,TGTGCCAGCAGCGTAGCTAGCGGGAGTACCTACAATGAGCAGTTCTTC
.,.,TRBJ2-2,TRBV25-1,CASSESGRAKTGELFF,TGTGCCAGCAGTGAATCCGGCAGGGCCAAGACCGGGGAGCTGTTTTTT
.,TRBD1,TRBJ1-6,TRBV28,CASSPTGQGDNSPLHF,TGTGCCAGCAGCCCCACCGGACAGGGGGATAATTCACCCCTCCACTTT
once,TRBD2,TRBJ2-1,TRBV5-1,CASSLIAGANGEQFF,TGCGCCAGCAGCTTGATTGCGGGAGCAAACGGTGAGCAGTTCTTC
.,.,TRBJ1-4,TRBV19,CASSVLATNEKLFF,TGTGCCAGTAGTGTACTAGCAACTAATGAAAAACTGTTTTTT
many,TRBD2,TRBJ2-1,TRBV7-9,CASSQKGLAGNEQFF,TGTGCCAGCAGCCAAAAGGGACTAGCGGGAAATGAGCAGTTCTTC
.,TRBD2,TRBJ2-7,TRBV7-9,CASSKTSGYEQYF,TGTGCCAGCAGCAAGACTAGCGGCTACGAGCAGTACTTC
once,.,TRBJ1-5,TRBV12-3/TRBV12-4,CASSPQGNQPQHF,TGTGCCAGCAGTCCCCAGGGAAATCAGCCCCAGCATTTT
.,TRBD1,TRBJ1-5,TRBV7-9,CASSPAAGGTNQPQHF,TGTGCCAGCAGCCCGGCCGCAGGGGGAACCAATCAGCCCCAGCATTTT
.,TRBD1,TRBJ1-4,TRBV28,CASSLMTGVGEKLFF,TGTGCCAGCAGTTTGATGACAGGGGTTGGTGAAAAACTGTTTTTT
once,TRBD2,TRBJ2-1,TRBV4-1,CASSPTSGTSGINEQFF,TGCGCCAGCAGCCCTACATCCGGGACTAGCGGCATCAATGAGCAGTTCTTC
.,.,TRBJ1-4,TRBV11-2,CASSSSPGAGEKLFF,TGTGCCAGCAGCTCATCCCCAGGGGCAGGGGAAAAACTGTTTTTT
.,.,TRBJ1-5,TRBV29-1,CSVKGPGQPQHF,TGCAGCGTGAAGGGGCCGGGTCAGCCCCAGCATTTT
.,TRBD1,TRBJ2-7,TRBV5-1,CASSLYSGQGGEQYF,TGCGCCAGCAGCTTGTATTCTGGACAGGGGGGCGAGCAGTACTTC
.,.,TRBJ1-4,TRBV10-3,CAIRGHATNEKLFF,TGTGCCATCAGAGGACACGCAACTAATGAAAAACTGTTTTTT
.,.,TRBJ2-7,TRBV6-5,CASSYSNRATYEQYF,TGTGCCAGCAGTTACTCGAACAGGGCGACCTACGAGCAGTACTTC
.,.,TRBJ2-1,TRBV10-1,CASSEGARGNEQFF,TGCGCCAGCAGTGAGGGGGCCAGGGGTAATGAGCAGTTCTTC
.,.,TRBJ2-1,TRBV3-1/TRBV3-2,CASTDGNEQFF,TGTGCCAGCACCGACGGGAATGAGCAGTTCTTC
.,TRBD2,TRBJ2-1,TRBV23-1,CASSPGGLAGESSYNEQFF,TGCGCCAGCAGTCCCGGGGGGCTAGCGGGAGAATCGTCCTACAATGAGCAGTTCTTC
.,.,TRBJ2-5,TRBV7-9,CASSLALVVFGGNQETQYF,TGTGCCAGCAGCTTAGCGCTAGTGGTCTTCGGCGGGAACCAAGAGACCCAGTACTTC
.,.,TRBJ2-5,TRBV7-9,CASSLVRGQETQYF,TGTGCCAGCAGCTTAGTTCGGGGCCAAGAGACCCAGTACTTC
.,.,TRBJ2-3,TRBV28,CASSLLGGGPEDTQYF,TGTGCCAGCAGTTTATTAGGGGGAGGGCCCGAAGATACGCAGTATTTT
.,TRBD1,TRBJ2-2,TRBV7-9,CASSVRQGASGELFF,TGTGCCAGCAGCGTTCGACAGGGGGCAAGCGGGGAGCTGTTTTTT